Below, 27 T cell receptor beta chains from the same sample are listed, as sequenced in a study of CD8 T cells in ankylosing spondylitis. MiXCR was run by TCRdb on the 5' RACE reads, yielding one entry per CDR3 protein. The sample shows more than 500,000 distinct CDR3 sequences, about 5.2% of them seen only once. Broader study findings: What seemed typical of ankylosing spondylitis blood was a TCR beta motif built from roughly eight highly homologous variants.

Antigen specificity for these receptors is unknown. The material sequenced was blood, either unsorted or a sorted T cell fraction (not recorded which). All receptors derive from a male donor with ankylosing spondylitis.

This clonotype has a count of ten or more. The chain uses TRBV27 and TRBJ1-1; tentative D call: TRBD1 (5 bases). Germline V gives CDR1 MNHEY, CDR2 SMNVEV (reference sequence). Trimming removed 0 bases at V and 5 bases at J, with 13 bases between. The CDR3 is made up of 15 amino acids. The CDR3 loop reads CASSLSIVSGTEAFF. CDR3 nucleotide sequence: TGTGCCAGCAGTTTATCGATAGTGTCAGGGACTGAAGCTTTCTTT.

This clonotype was observed many times. This chain uses TRBV27 with TRBJ2-7; a possible D gene is TRBD1 (6 bases). Trimming took off 6 bases at V and 3 bases at J, with 15 bases between the two ends. CDR3 length: 14 residues. Germline lookup yields CDR1 MNHEY and CDR2 SMNVEV (reference sequence). CDR3 amino acids: CASSPEDRIYEQYF. The CDR3 coding sequence is TGTGCCAGCAGCCCAGAGGACAGAATCTACGAGCAGTACTTC.

This clonotype was seen many times. DNA for the CDR3: TGCGCCAGCAGCTCCGGGACACCTAACACCGGGGAGCTGTTTTTT. Encoded protein: CASSSGTPNTGELFF. This chain connects TRBV5-1 to TRBJ2-2, with a weak D call TRBD1 (6 bases). The germline gives CDR1 SGHRS, CDR2 YFSETQ. The CDR3 has 15 amino acids. Trimming left V 3 bases short and J 2 bases short, with 11 bases between.

This clonotype occurred a few times. This chain's CDR3 is CASSRATSGSYEQYF. In nucleotides, the CDR3 is TGCGCCAGCAGCCGGGCGACTAGCGGGAGTTACGAGCAGTACTTC. The rearrangement joins TRBV4-3 to TRBJ2-7; 12 nucleotides align to TRBD2. CDR1 is LGHNA, CDR2 YSLEER, per germline. The CDR3 has 15 residues. The V segment lost 4 bases and the J segment 4 bases; nucleotides outside the gene matches: 5.

This clonotype was detected ten times or more. The gene calls are TRBV11-2 and TRBJ2-7; D may be TRBD2 (6 bases). Germline V lookup: CDR1 SGHAT, CDR2 FQNNGV. Trimming stripped 3 bases from V and 3 bases from J, with 21 bases between. This CDR3 spans 17 amino acids. CDR3 sequence (DNA): TGTGCCAGCAGCTTGAGCTATAGCGGAGGAGGGCACTACGAGCAGTACTTC. Translating gives CASSLSYSGGGHYEQYF.

This clonotype appeared a few times. The chain combines TRBV2 with TRBJ1-2, with TRBD1 as a possible D gene (5 bases). Trimming took off 6 bases at V and 3 bases at J, with 8 bases between the two ends. CDR3 size: 12 residues. The germline V gene has CDR1 SNHLY and CDR2 FYNNEI. The chain's CDR3 is CASRWGDYGYTF. CDR3 nucleotides: TGTGCCAGCAGGTGGGGGGACTATGGCTACACCTTC.

This clonotype came up many times. The V and J genes are TRBV24-1 and TRBJ2-3; the D gene is possibly TRBD1 (6 bases). CDR1 and CDR2 from the germline V gene are KGHDR and SFDVKD. CDR3 length equals 15 residues. V was clipped by 6 bases and J by 2 bases, with 14 bases between them. The CDR3 here is CATSRQGWDTDTQYF. As DNA, the CDR3 is TGTGCCACCAGTCGGCAGGGGTGGGACACAGATACGCAGTATTTT.

This clonotype occurred many times. The CDR3 DNA reads TGTGCCAGCACCATCACCGCGGAGAACACTGAAGCTTTCTTT. Protein product: CASTITAENTEAFF. The J gene is TRBJ1-1, the V gene TRBV7-8; D is uncertain. V was trimmed by 7 bases and J by 1 base, leaving 13 bases between them. Germline V gene lookup returns CDR1 SGHVS and CDR2 FQNEAQ. The CDR3 runs 14 residues.

The genes are TRBV4-1 and TRBJ2-5; the D is unclear. CDR1 and CDR2 from the germline V gene are MGHRA and YSYEKL. This CDR3 is 13 amino acids long. Deletions cut 1 base from V and 5 bases from J, with 8 bases between. The CDR3 here is CASSQVLVETQYF. The CDR3 bases are TGCGCCAGCAGCCAAGTACTGGTGGAGACCCAGTACTTC.

This clonotype was observed many times. The V and J genes are TRBV12-3 or TRBV12-4 and TRBJ2-3; no clear D gene. The CDR3 sequence is 15 residues long. With 5 bases removed from V and 5 bases from J, the gap between germline ends came to 17 bases. CDR3 DNA sequence: TGTGCCAGCAGTCTGGTCGTAGGGTACGGAGATACGCAGTATTTT. This sequence encodes CASSLVVGYGDTQYF.

In its sample, this clonotype was seen many times. The genes are TRBV12-3 or TRBV12-4 and TRBJ2-3; D unresolved. Trimming removed 3 bases at V and 6 bases at J, with 4 bases between. The CDR3 covers 11 residues. Here the CDR3 DNA reads TGTGCCAGCAGTTTGTGGGATACGCAGTATTTT. Amino acid sequence: CASSLWDTQYF.

Points on this clonotype: Just one base apart from a much larger clone, this may be a read error. The final CDR3 position lacks the conserved phenylalanine or tryptophan, pointing to a likely read error. The CDR3 sequence is CASTSRTEAFI. The CDR3, as DNA: TGTGCCAGCACTTCAAGAACTGAAGCTTTCATT. V gene TRBV12-3 or TRBV12-4 combines with J gene TRBJ1-1; D unresolved. V lost 7 bases and J 5 bases, leaving 8 bases between the germline ends. This CDR3 has 11 residues.

This clonotype was counted many times. This chain uses TRBV5-1 with TRBJ2-5; 7 bases match TRBD2. Germline-derived CDR1 and CDR2 are SGHRS and YFSETQ. This CDR3 spans 14 amino acids. V shed 6 bases, J shed 3 bases, and the junction held 8 bases outside the gene matches. The CDR3 here is CASTLSSGEETQYF. CDR3 nucleotide sequence: TGCGCCAGCACCCTGTCCAGCGGGGAAGAGACCCAGTACTTC. The full variable domain, its missing parts supplied by reference TRBV5-1 and TRBJ2-5, is KAGVTQTPRYLIKTRGQQVTLSCSPISGHRSVSWYQQTPGQGLQFLFEYFSETQRNKGNFPGRFSGRQFSNSRSEMNVSTLELGDSALYLCASTLSSGEETQYFGPGTRLLVL.

This clonotype has ten or more counts. V and J are TRBV5-4 and TRBJ2-3; possibly TRBD1 or TRBD2 for D (5 bases each). The CDR3 has 16 residues. The germline V and J ends were trimmed by 0 bases and 2 bases, with 13 bases remaining between them. Germline CDR1 and CDR2: SGHNT and YYREEE (reference sequence). CDR3 amino acids: CASSLGAGTDTDTQYF. DNA for the CDR3: TGTGCCAGCAGCTTGGGGGCTGGGACCGACACAGATACGCAGTATTTT.

The sample holds a few counts of this clonotype. The chain is built from TRBV11-1 and TRBJ2-5, with D perhaps TRBD1 or TRBD2 (5 bases each). CDR3 length: 14 residues. Trimming shortened V by 5 bases and J by 1 base, and 11 bases separated the two germline ends. Germline V gene sequence: CDR1 SGHAT, CDR2 FQDESV (reference sequence). DNA for the CDR3: TGTGCCAGCAGCCCGGGACGACCCCAAGAGACCCAGTACTTC. Protein product: CASSPGRPQETQYF.

Many counts were recorded for this clonotype. The V and J genes are TRBV27 and TRBJ2-7, with D possibly TRBD1 on 6 matching bases. The CDR3 covers 12 residues. Trimming took off 8 bases at V and 7 bases at J, with 15 bases between the two ends. Germline CDR1 and CDR2: MNHEY and SMNVEV (reference sequence). CDR3 bases: TGTGCCAGCTCGACAGGTTTCGGGGAGCAGTACTTC. Its protein product is CASSTGFGEQYF.

As concerns this clonotype: Since a much larger clone is just one base distant, this may be a read error. This chain's CDR3 is CGSSRRDSAKEQYF. CDR3 nucleotides: TGTGGCAGCAGTCGACGGGACAGCGCCAAGGAGCAGTACTTC. This chain joins TRBV9 and TRBJ2-7, with 7 bases that match TRBD1. CDR1 is SGDLS and CDR2 is YYNGEE in the germline V gene. This CDR3 spans 14 amino acids.

Ten or more counts support this clonotype. V usage is TRBV7-2 and J usage is TRBJ2-2; weak D call: TRBD1 (5 bases). Trimming pared 0 bases from V and 4 bases from J, leaving 12 bases between. CDR3 length: 16 amino acids. Germline V gene data show CDR1 as SGHTA and CDR2 as FQGNSA. This CDR3 is CASSLALLRGTGELFF. CDR3 nucleotide sequence: TGTGCCAGCAGCTTAGCGCTCCTAAGGGGCACCGGGGAGCTGTTTTTT.

This clonotype has a count of ten or more. The chain carries TRBV29-1 and TRBJ1-1; D is unresolved. Germline V gene sequence: CDR1 SQVTM, CDR2 ANQGSEA. The CDR3 is 14 residues long. V was clipped by 3 bases and J by 0 bases, with 11 bases between them. The CDR3: CSVEALLLNTEAFF. The CDR3 DNA reads as TGCAGCGTTGAGGCTCTCCTTCTGAACACTGAAGCTTTCTTT. Full variable domain (outside the CDR3, taken from reference TRBV29-1 and TRBJ1-1): SAVISQKPSRDICQRGTSLTIQCQVDSQVTMMFWYRQQPGQSLTLIATANQGSEATYESGFVIDKFPISRPNLTFSTLTVSNMSPEDSSIYLCSVEALLLNTEAFFGQGTRLTVV.

The V and J genes are TRBV6-1 and TRBJ2-6; 9 bases match TRBD1. Trimming at V came to 5 bases and at J to 0 bases, leaving 5 bases not matched to a gene. The CDR3 loop spans 17 amino acids. Germline V gene data show CDR1 as MNHNS and CDR2 as SASEGT. This CDR3 reads CASSLQTGGSGANVLTF. The CDR3 bases are TGTGCCAGCAGTCTTCAGACAGGGGGCTCTGGGGCCAACGTCCTGACTTTC.

This clonotype was recorded many times. The CDR3 loop reads CAISGPSGSSTDTQYF. The CDR3 coding sequence is TGTGCCATCAGTGGCCCTAGCGGGTCTAGCACAGATACGCAGTATTTT. This chain connects TRBV10-3 to TRBJ2-3, with 8 positions matching TRBD2. Losses at the gene ends were 4 bases for V and 0 bases for J; bases not matched to a gene: 6. Germline CDR1 reads ENHRY; CDR2 reads SYGVKD. This CDR3 has 16 amino acids.

This clonotype was found many times. Here the CDR3 DNA reads TGCGCCAGCAGCCCGCGGCCGGGACTAGCGGACTACGAGCAGTACTTC. Amino acid sequence: CASSPRPGLADYEQYF. V and J are TRBV5-1 and TRBJ2-7; TRBD2 matches 11 bases. Germline-derived CDR1 and CDR2 are SGHRS and YFSETQ. V trimming: 4 bases; J trimming: 3 bases; junction bases outside the gene matches: 9. The CDR3 totals 16 residues.

In its sample, this clonotype was seen many times. The chain is built from TRBV29-1 and TRBJ2-5; D is unclear. V was pared by 5 bases and J by 7 bases, with 11 bases between. This CDR3 comprises 11 residues. CDR1 SQVTM and CDR2 ANQGSEA come from the germline V gene. The DNA for the CDR3 is TGCAGCGTTAAAATCCAGCTGACCCAGTACTTC. It encodes CSVKIQLTQYF.

This clonotype was found many times. The CDR3 protein is CSALAGKGETQYF. DNA of the CDR3: TGCAGTGCTCTAGCGGGGAAGGGAGAGACCCAGTACTTC. The J gene is TRBJ2-5, the V gene TRBV20-1; TRBD2 agrees at 9 bases. The germline V gene encodes CDR1 DFQATT and CDR2 SNEGSKA (reference sequence). CDR3 length equals 13 residues. V was clipped by 5 bases and J by 4 bases; unmatched bases: 5.

This clonotype was seen repeatedly, ten times or more. V usage is TRBV7-2 and J usage is TRBJ2-3; the match to TRBD1 covers 9 bases. This CDR3 has 15 residues. V shed 4 bases, J shed 2 bases, and the junction held 4 bases outside the gene matches. The germline CDR1 and CDR2 sequences are SGHTA and FQGNSA. The CDR3 loop is CASSSGQGHTDTQYF. Written as DNA, the CDR3 is TGTGCCAGCAGCTCTGGACAGGGGCACACAGATACGCAGTATTTT.

There are many counts of this clonotype. The rearrangement joins TRBV10-3 to TRBJ1-1, with D perhaps matching TRBD1 (6 bases). Germline V CDR1 and CDR2: ENHRY, SYGVKD. Trimming cost V 6 bases and J 0 bases, with 11 bases left between them. This CDR3 region has 14 residues. DNA of the CDR3: TGTGCCATCAGCGGGACACAGATGAACACTGAAGCTTTCTTT. Translating it yields CAISGTQMNTEAFF.

In this sample, this clonotype turned up many times. This chain links TRBV11-2 with TRBJ2-7; D gene ambiguous. Looked up from germline, CDR1 is SGHAT and CDR2 is FQNNGV. The CDR3 covers 13 residues. The V gene lost 0 bases and the J gene lost 4 bases, with 7 bases spanning the gap. In DNA form, the CDR3 reads TGTGCCAGCAGCTTAGAAGAGGTTTACGAGCAGTACTTC. Its protein is CASSLEEVYEQYF.